Below are 12 T cell receptor beta chains sequenced from a single sample in a study of OX40 agonist ivuxolimab in advanced cancers. Method: immunoSEQ multiplex PCR; TCRdb's copy keeps in-frame clones and lacks some. The table records over 15,000 clones, roughly four fifths of them present only once. The specimen was CD4+ or CD8+ T cells sorted from blood, collected in a trial of the OX40 agonist ivuxolimab. These receptors were obtained from an adult with an advanced solid tumor such as melanoma, head and neck, liver or kidney cancer.

This chain links TRBV21-1 with TRBJ2-7. TRBV21-1 is reported as a pseudogene. The CDR3 length is 15 residues. This CDR3 is CASSKVRGTPGEQYF. The CDR3 coding sequence is TGTGCCAGCAGCAAAGTGAGAGGGACCCCTGGTGAGCAGTACTTC.

The chain couples TRBV27 to TRBJ2-1; D possibly corresponds to TRBD1 (6 bases). V dropped 5 bases and J dropped 7 bases, with 12 bases sitting between them. The CDR3 totals 13 residues. Germline lookup yields CDR1 MNHEY and CDR2 SMNVEV (reference sequence). The CDR3 protein is CASSPHTGNEQFF. CDR3 DNA sequence: TGTGCCAGCAGTCCACATACAGGGAATGAGCAGTTCTTC.

CDR3 protein: CAWTEGFSSGNTIYF. DNA for the CDR3: TGTGCCTGGACTGAGGGGTTTAGCTCTGGAAACACCATATATTTT. The rearrangement links TRBV30 to TRBJ1-3, with a possible D match to TRBD1 (5 bases). V was shortened by 4 bases and J by 0 bases, with 13 bases between the two germline ends. Germline V gene lookup returns CDR1 GTSNPN and CDR2 SVGIG (reference sequence). CDR3 length: 15 residues.

The chain carries TRBV11-1 and TRBJ2-3; 7 bases fit TRBD2. The germline gives CDR1 SGHAT, CDR2 FQDESV (reference sequence). The CDR3 totals 16 residues. The V gene end was trimmed by 4 bases and the J gene end by 0 bases; junction bases not matched to a gene: 7. The CDR3 DNA sequence: TGTGCCAGCAGCTCCGAGCGGGGAGGTAGCACAGATACGCAGTATTTT. The encoded protein is CASSSERGGSTDTQYF.

This clone was picked up a small number of times. This chain connects TRBV9 to TRBJ2-1, with TRBD2 identical over 11 bases. The ends lost 3 bases at V and 9 bases at J; junction bases unmatched: 11. Germline V gene lookup returns CDR1 SGDLS and CDR2 YYNGEE. This CDR3 is 16 amino acids long. The CDR3 coding sequence is TGTGCCAGCAGCGAGGGGGGACTAGCGGCAGCTACTGAGCAGTTCTTC. As protein: CASSEGGLAAATEQFF.

The V and J genes are TRBV9 and TRBJ2-3; 8 bases are a match to TRBD2. The CDR3 sequence is 17 residues long. The J segment lost 3 bases and the V segment lost 0 bases, leaving 9 bases of the junction unmatched. Germline CDR1 is SGDLS and CDR2 is YYNGEE. The CDR3 region is CASSVDPTGRETDTQYF. Written as DNA, the CDR3 is TGTGCCAGCAGCGTAGACCCTACCGGGAGGGAGACAGATACGCAGTATTTT.

J is TRBJ1-6 and V is TRBV15; tentative D call: TRBD1 (5 bases). CDR1 is LNHNV, CDR2 YYDKDF, per germline (reference sequence). This CDR3 region has 13 residues. Trimming took off 5 bases at V and 9 bases at J, with 11 bases between the two ends. The CDR3 nucleotides read TGTGCCACCAGCGTGGTGGGGGGTTCACCCCTCCACTTT. It translates to CATSVVGGSPLHF.

The chain carries TRBV28 and TRBJ2-7; D is unclear. V was cut by 2 bases and J by 7 bases, with 15 bases left in between. CDR1 and CDR2 from the germline V gene are MDHEN and SYDVKM. This CDR3 region has 14 residues. CDR3 residues: CASSLRAYITEQYF. The CDR3 DNA is TGTGCCAGCAGTTTACGGGCATATATTACGGAGCAGTACTTC. Full variable domain (rest looked up from reference TRBV28 and TRBJ2-7): DVKVTQSSRYLVKRTGEKVFLECVQDMDHENMFWYRQDPGLGLRLIYFSYDVKMKEKGDIPEGYSVSREKKERFSLILESASTNQTSMYLCASSLRAYITEQYFGPGTRLTVT.

V is TRBV6-1 and J is TRBJ2-7, with 8 bases aligning to TRBD1. The CDR3 length is 14 residues. Losses at the gene ends were 1 base for V and 3 bases for J; bases not matched to a gene: 2. From germline, CDR1 is MNHNS and CDR2 SASEGT. The CDR3: CASSEVGTGYEQYF. CDR3 coding DNA: TGTGCCAGCAGTGAAGTAGGGACAGGCTACGAGCAGTACTTC.

The chain has TRBV10-3 and TRBJ2-7; 13 bases agree with TRBD2. The V segment lost 7 bases and the J segment 5 bases; nucleotides outside the gene matches: 8. The CDR3 length is 15 residues. Germline assignment: CDR1 ENHRY and CDR2 SYGVKD. The CDR3 region has the DNA TGTGCCATCACCGGGACTAGCGGGGCTTGGGACGAGCAGTACTTC. Translation: CAITGTSGAWDEQYF.

The chain links TRBV6-6 to TRBJ2-7; 8 positions match TRBD1. J gave up 3 bases and V 5 bases, and 3 bases lay outside the gene matches. Germline lookup yields CDR1 MNHNY and CDR2 SVGAGI (reference sequence). The CDR3 spans 13 residues. For the CDR3, the DNA is TGTGCCAGCAGTATAGGGACAGGCTACGAGCAGTACTTC. The encoded protein is CASSIGTGYEQYF.

The chain joins TRBV4-3 to TRBJ2-2; no definite D call. Germline CDR1 reads LGHNA; CDR2 reads YSLEER. Deletions cut 0 bases from V and 4 bases from J, with 15 bases between. The CDR3 runs to 17 residues. The CDR3 nucleotides are TGCGCCAGCAGCCAAGATAGGGTTCGGGCGAGCACCGGGGAGCTGTTTTTT. This codes for CASSQDRVRASTGELFF.